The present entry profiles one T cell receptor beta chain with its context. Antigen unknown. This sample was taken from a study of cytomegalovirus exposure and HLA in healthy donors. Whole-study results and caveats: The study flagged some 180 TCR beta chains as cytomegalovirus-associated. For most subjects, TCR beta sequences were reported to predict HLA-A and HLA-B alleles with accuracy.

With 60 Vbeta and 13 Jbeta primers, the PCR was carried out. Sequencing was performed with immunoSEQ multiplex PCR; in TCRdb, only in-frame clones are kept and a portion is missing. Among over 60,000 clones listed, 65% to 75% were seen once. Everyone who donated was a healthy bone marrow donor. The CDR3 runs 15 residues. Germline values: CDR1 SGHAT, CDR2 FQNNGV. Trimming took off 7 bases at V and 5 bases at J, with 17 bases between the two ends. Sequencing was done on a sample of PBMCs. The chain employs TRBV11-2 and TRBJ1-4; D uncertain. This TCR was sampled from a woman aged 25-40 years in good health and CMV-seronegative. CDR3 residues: CASTLGVPGNEKLFF. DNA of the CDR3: TGTGCCAGCACCCTGGGTGTCCCGGGAAATGAAAAACTGTTTTTT.